These 32 T cell receptor beta chains came from one sample sequenced in a study of cytomegalovirus exposure and HLA in healthy donors. Some clones are missing from TCRdb's copy, which holds only in-frame ones; the method was immunoSEQ multiplex PCR. Of 100,000 or so clones listed, about 88% are singletons. Material for sequencing was PBMCs. These receptors all come from a woman between 18 and 29 years old in good health and CMV-seropositive.

The chain joins TRBV5-5 to TRBJ2-7; no clear D. Between the trimmed V and J ends, which lost 1 base and 5 bases, there was a span of 7 bases. Germline V CDR1 and CDR2: SGHKS, YYEKEE (reference sequence). This CDR3 region has 12 residues. The CDR3 reads CASSLIVHEQYF. The CDR3 bases are TGTGCCAGCAGCTTGATAGTCCACGAGCAGTACTTC.

This rearrangement joins TRBV19 to TRBJ1-3; 9 nucleotides line up with TRBD1. V lost 6 bases to trimming and J lost 4 bases; unmatched junction nucleotides: 10. Germline loops: CDR1 LNHDA, CDR2 SQIVND (reference sequence). The CDR3 length is 16 residues. CDR3 in amino acids: CASSKPQGARGNTIYF. The CDR3 DNA sequence: TGTGCCAGTAGCAAGCCACAGGGGGCGCGAGGAAACACCATATATTTT.

This clone was found once. This chain uses TRBV2 with TRBJ1-2; tentatively, D is TRBD1 (6 bases). The CDR3 loop spans 14 amino acids. From germline, CDR1 is SNHLY and CDR2 FYNNEI. Trimming shortened V by 2 bases and J by 7 bases, and 14 bases separated the two germline ends. As DNA, the CDR3 is TGTGCCAGCAGTGAAAGGAAAACAGGGAGTGGCTACACCTTC. This translates into CASSERKTGSGYTF.

The DNA for the CDR3 is TGTGCTAGTGGTTTGGTATTAGGGGGATACTCCTACAATGAGCAGTTCTTC. It encodes CASGLVLGGYSYNEQFF. This chain links TRBV12-5 with TRBJ2-1, with a tentative D call TRBD1 (6 bases). The germline V gene encodes CDR1 LGHNT and CDR2 FRNRAP. The CDR3 covers 17 residues. Between the trimmed V and J ends, which lost 0 bases and 0 bases, there was a span of 12 bases.

The gene calls are TRBV10-1 and TRBJ2-2, with unresolved D. The germline V gene encodes CDR1 WNHNN and CDR2 SYGVQD (reference sequence). With 2 bases removed from V and 11 bases from J, the gap between germline ends came to 12 bases. CDR3 size: 13 residues. The CDR3 sequence is CASSEGPLRELFF. The CDR3 region has the DNA TGCGCCAGCAGTGAGGGGCCCTTGAGAGAGCTGTTTTTT.

The chain joins TRBV30 to TRBJ1-5; TRBD1 matches at 8 bases. This CDR3 region has 15 residues. J lost 2 bases, V lost 2 bases, and 5 bases had no gene match. Per germline, CDR1 GTSNPN and CDR2 SVGIG (reference sequence). This CDR3 is CAWSTTGVGNQPQHF. DNA for the CDR3: TGTGCCTGGAGTACGACAGGGGTGGGCAATCAGCCCCAGCATTTT.

The gene calls are TRBV6-5 and TRBJ2-3, with D perhaps TRBD2 (6 bases). The CDR3 is made up of 14 amino acids. Germline V gene lookup returns CDR1 MNHEY and CDR2 SVGAGI. Trimming stripped 5 bases from V and 5 bases from J, with 14 bases between. CDR3 coding DNA: TGTGCCAGCAGTGATGACGGGGGAAGAGATACGCAGTATTTT. It yields the protein CASSDDGGRDTQYF.

The genes are TRBV11-2 and TRBJ1-4; D remains unclear. The V end was cut by 0 bases, the J end by 8 bases, with 7 bases between. This CDR3 has 13 amino acids. Germline CDR1 is SGHAT and CDR2 is FQNNGV. The CDR3 DNA follows: TGTGCCAGCAGCTTAGATCTTCGGGAAAAACTGTTTTTT. It translates to CASSLDLREKLFF.

In the case of this clone: Germline and junction disagree at one end, which may indicate a read error. This rearrangement joins TRBV4-1 to TRBJ2-5; 12 bases agree with TRBD2. The CDR3 length is 15 residues. Germline CDR1 is MGHRA and CDR2 is YSYEKL. The CDR3 protein is CASSQDASGGEIQYF. The CDR3 nucleotides read TGCGCCAGCAGCCAAGATGCTAGCGGGGGGGAGATCCAGTACTTC.

The V gene is TRBV27, the J gene TRBJ1-2; TRBD1 is a possible D gene (5 bases). Germline V gene data show CDR1 as MNHEY and CDR2 as SMNVEV (reference sequence). The V gene lost 2 bases and the J gene lost 2 bases, with 18 bases spanning the gap. The CDR3 totals 17 residues. CDR3 sequence (DNA): TGTGCCAGCAGTTTAACCGGGCCAGGGCCCACGAACTATGGCTACACCTTC. It yields the protein CASSLTGPGPTNYGYTF.

The count of this clone is one. The V gene is TRBV29-1, the J gene TRBJ1-6, with D maybe TRBD1 (5 bases). The CDR3 is made up of 14 amino acids. Germline CDR1 is SQVTM and CDR2 is ANQGSEA. V lost 6 bases and J 6 bases, leaving 15 bases between the germline ends. The DNA for the CDR3 is TGCAGCGTCCGAATGGGAGGGGCTAATTCACCCCTCCACTTT. The encoded protein is CSVRMGGANSPLHF.

The rearrangement links TRBV19 to TRBJ2-7, with D perhaps TRBD2 (6 bases). The CDR3 extends over 15 amino acids. Germline V gene sequence: CDR1 LNHDA, CDR2 SQIVND (reference sequence). V dropped 2 bases and J dropped 3 bases, with 14 bases sitting between them. Written as DNA, the CDR3 is TGTGCCAGTAGTATATCGGGCGGGGTCATCTACGAGCAGTACTTC. Residues: CASSISGGVIYEQYF.

V gene TRBV18 combines with J gene TRBJ2-2; D is uncertain. V was shortened by 4 bases and J by 5 bases, with 5 bases between the two germline ends. Germline CDR1 and CDR2: KGHSH and LQKENI. This CDR3 has 12 amino acids. CDR3 nucleotide sequence: TGTGCCAGCTCACGAGCGACCGGGGAGCTGTTTTTT. It encodes CASSRATGELFF.

The chain is built from TRBV5-5 and TRBJ1-1; possible D gene TRBD1, 5 bases. The CDR3 covers 14 residues. Germline CDR1 SGHKS, CDR2 YYEKEE (reference sequence). Trimming pared 4 bases from V and 4 bases from J, leaving 14 bases between. The CDR3 nucleotides read TGTGCCAGCAGCCCCGAGCGGGGGGGCACTGAAGCTTTCTTT. It translates to CASSPERGGTEAFF.

V is TRBV4-1 and J is TRBJ2-1; D ambiguous. The CDR3 extends over 13 amino acids. Per the germline V gene, CDR1 is MGHRA and CDR2 is YSYEKL. V lost 1 base, J lost 7 bases, and 8 bases lay in between. CDR3 loop: CASSQVGLNEQFF. CDR3 bases: TGCGCCAGCAGCCAAGTGGGCCTGAATGAGCAGTTCTTC.

The rearrangement uses TRBV18 and TRBJ1-2; 9 bases agree with TRBD1. V lost 6 bases and J lost 6; bases outside the gene matches: 8. This CDR3 has 14 residues. The V gene's germline CDR1 is KGHSH and CDR2 LQKENI. The CDR3 is CASSPDRGTHGYTF. The CDR3 nucleotides read TGTGCCAGCTCGCCGGACAGGGGAACTCATGGCTACACCTTC.

CDR3 bases: TGTGCCACCAGCAGAGCAGGTTACGAGCAGTACTTC. Protein sequence: CATSRAGYEQYF. The chain is built from TRBV15 and TRBJ2-7; no definite D call. The CDR3 totals 12 residues. Germline V gene data show CDR1 as LNHNV and CDR2 as YYDKDF (reference sequence). Trimming cost V 1 base and J 4 bases, with 5 bases left between them.

V gene TRBV9 combines with J gene TRBJ2-2, with 15 bases that match TRBD2. The CDR3 runs to 15 residues. Germline V gene sequence: CDR1 SGDLS, CDR2 YYNGEE. The ends lost 3 bases at V and 7 bases at J; junction bases unmatched: 1. CDR3 nucleotides: TGTGCCAGCAGCGAGGGACTAGCGGGGGGCGGGGAGCTGTTTTTT. It is translated as CASSEGLAGGGELFF.

V gene TRBV6-5 combines with J gene TRBJ1-1; TRBD1 aligns across 7 bases. The germline V gene has CDR1 MNHEY and CDR2 SVGAGI. The CDR3 has 14 residues. The J segment lost 1 base and the V segment lost 2 bases, leaving 1 base of the junction unmatched. The CDR3 region is CASSYGTENTEAFF. For the CDR3, the DNA is TGTGCCAGCAGTTACGGGACAGAGAACACTGAAGCTTTCTTT.

This clone was seen a few times. CDR3 loop: CATSRARAGTYEQYF. In DNA, the CDR3 is TGTGCCACCAGCAGAGCCCGGGCGGGAACTTACGAGCAGTACTTC. The chain links TRBV15 to TRBJ2-7; tentatively, D is TRBD2 (6 bases). V dropped 1 base and J dropped 4 bases, with 14 bases sitting between them. From germline, CDR1 is LNHNV and CDR2 YYDKDF (reference sequence). CDR3 length: 15 amino acids.

This clone came up a few times. The chain combines TRBV15 with TRBJ2-7, with D possibly TRBD2 on 6 matching bases. The CDR3 is made up of 14 amino acids. Trimming cost V 0 bases and J 3 bases, with 9 bases left between them. Germline assignment: CDR1 LNHNV and CDR2 YYDKDF (reference sequence). DNA for the CDR3: TGTGCCACCAGCAGAGATGCGGGGAACTACGAGCAGTACTTC. Translated, it gives CATSRDAGNYEQYF.

V gene TRBV25-1 combines with J gene TRBJ2-2; maybe TRBD1 (6 bases). The CDR3 extends over 12 amino acids. The V and J ends lost 4 bases and 9 bases respectively, with 9 bases between them. Per germline, CDR1 MGHDK and CDR2 SYGVNS. The CDR3 protein is CASSGQGRELFF. The CDR3 DNA reads as TGTGCCAGCAGTGGCCAGGGGAGGGAGCTGTTTTTT.

This rearrangement joins TRBV28 to TRBJ2-1, with TRBD2 as a possible D gene (5 bases). Germline V gives CDR1 MDHEN, CDR2 SYDVKM. V lost 3 bases to trimming and J lost 3 bases, with 15 bases between them. The length of the CDR3 is 16 residues. The CDR3 bases are TGTGCCAGCAGTTTTCCGGGCGGGTCCCTCTACAATGAGCAGTTCTTC. It codes for CASSFPGGSLYNEQFF.

The chain is built from TRBV9 and TRBJ1-1; unclear D gene. Germline CDR1 and CDR2: SGDLS and YYNGEE. The CDR3 is made up of 13 amino acids. Between the trimmed V and J ends, which lost 2 bases and 5 bases, there was a span of 10 bases. DNA for the CDR3: TGTGCCAGCAGCGTGGTGGAGAGTACTGAAGCTTTCTTT. Its protein is CASSVVESTEAFF.

V is TRBV25-1 and J is TRBJ2-1; D is possibly TRBD2 (6 bases). Trimming took off 6 bases at V and 4 bases at J, with 13 bases between the two ends. The CDR3 runs to 14 residues. Germline lookup yields CDR1 MGHDK and CDR2 SYGVNS. The chain's CDR3 is CASRTSGGYNEQFF. DNA for the CDR3: TGTGCCAGCAGAACAAGTGGGGGGTACAATGAGCAGTTCTTC.

J is TRBJ1-1 and V is TRBV10-3, with D unresolved. V lost 10 bases and J 4 bases, leaving 16 bases between the germline ends. Germline V gives CDR1 ENHRY, CDR2 SYGVKD. CDR3 size: 13 residues. CDR3: CASHAAGGTEAFF. The CDR3 DNA reads as TGTGCCAGTCATGCGGCGGGTGGCACTGAAGCTTTCTTT.

This chain links TRBV4-1 with TRBJ1-5; D perhaps matches TRBD1 (5 bases). This CDR3 region has 13 residues. CDR1 is MGHRA, CDR2 YSYEKL, per germline. V shed 4 bases and J shed 3 bases, with 7 bases lying between them. The CDR3 reads CASSLGPNQPQHF. CDR3 nucleotides: TGCGCCAGCAGCCTGGGGCCCAATCAGCCCCAGCATTTT.

This chain joins TRBV6-5 and TRBJ1-2; TRBD1 is a possible D gene (6 bases). The ends were cut back, 2 bases at V and 4 bases at J, with 8 bases in the middle. This CDR3 is built from 13 residues. The germline gives CDR1 MNHEY, CDR2 SVGAGI. CDR3 nucleotide sequence: TGTGCCAGCAGTTACGGACAGCGCTATGGCTACACCTTC. The encoded protein is CASSYGQRYGYTF.

This chain connects TRBV11-2 to TRBJ2-5, with D possibly matching TRBD2 (5 bases). V lost 6 bases to trimming and J lost 5 bases, with 16 bases between them. In germline, CDR1 is SGHAT, CDR2 FQNNGV. CDR3 length: 14 residues. The CDR3 coding sequence is TGTGCCAGCAGACCCGCATATGAGCGGGAGACCCAGTACTTC. Its translation is CASRPAYERETQYF.

The chain carries TRBV6-5 and TRBJ1-1; possible D gene TRBD1, 5 bases. The germline V and J ends were trimmed by 8 bases and 2 bases, with 12 bases remaining between them. Germline V gene sequence: CDR1 MNHEY, CDR2 SVGAGI. This CDR3 contains 13 residues. As DNA, the CDR3 is TGTGCCAGCGAGGAGACAGTTAACACTGAAGCTTTCTTT. It yields the protein CASEETVNTEAFF.

The genes are TRBV5-4 and TRBJ1-4, with D possibly being TRBD1 (5 bases). CDR3 length: 14 amino acids. Germline CDR1 is SGHNT and CDR2 is YYREEE (reference sequence). With 3 bases removed from V and 6 bases from J, the gap between germline ends came to 12 bases. The CDR3, as DNA: TGTGCCAGCAGCTCCACCTCAGGGTATGAAAAACTGTTTTTT. This gives the protein CASSSTSGYEKLFF.

The chain links TRBV6-5 to TRBJ1-2; 10 bases align to TRBD1. The CDR3 has 13 amino acids. The ends lost 2 bases at V and 7 bases at J; junction bases unmatched: 1. CDR1 and CDR2 (germline): MNHEY, SVGAGI. The CDR3 sequence is CASSYRTGGGYTF. The CDR3 nucleotides are TGTGCCAGCAGTTACAGGACAGGGGGTGGCTACACCTTC.